This TCR beta chain was documented in a study of early T cells in non-severe SARS-CoV-2 infection (dated by TCRdb to the early 2020s). About the study as a whole: TCR sequencing used bulk RNA from unsorted whole blood, so alpha and beta chains could not be paired. General findings and caveats noted by the study authors: VDJdb matching was skewed toward anti-spike CD8 responses and likely underestimated virus-specific expansions by missing private and CD4 specificities.

Turning to this clonotype: The specificity of this receptor is unknown. No quality values exist for individual bases; no much larger clone is one base distant.

V has 1 base trimmed and J has 10 bases trimmed; junction bases matching no gene number 7. CDR1 and CDR2 (SGDLS, YYNGEE) derive from the germline V gene. Counted from cysteine to phenylalanine, this CDR3 has 15 amino acids. Just the 45-base CDR3 DNA is kept, in frame starting at base 1. Libraries were built with 5' RACE. The instrument given in TCRdb is NextSeq 500. To correct for sequencing error and PCR bias, the TCR library protocol tagged individual cDNA molecules with unique molecular identifiers. Sequencing covered both TCR alpha and beta chains, and within each sample the abundances of alpha and beta sequences were tightly co-correlated. As for the authors' bioinformatics: Decombinator V4 was used to annotate TCR sequences for V gene, J gene and CDR3. TCRs were defined as expanded if a significant change between any two time points was detected under a Poisson model with p below 0.0001. TCR abundances were normalised to the total number of TCRs sequenced per sample and expressed as counts per million. MAIT TCRs were defined by TRAV1-2 paired with TRAJ12, TRAJ20 or TRAJ33, and iNKT TCRs by TRAV10 paired with TRAJ18. A search of VDJdb, accessed on 1 November 2021, was run for TCRs annotated to CMV, EBV and SARS-CoV-2, with TCRs annotated for multiple antigens excluded. TCRdb trimmed the raw reads at Q25, called clones with MiXCR and kept productive beta chains. Identical CDR3 protein sequences are pooled into one entry, listed with their most common genes and DNA. TCRdb's processing, not the study's, gives the V and J calls here. The sample table holds fewer than 40,000 distinct CDR3 sequences, of which around 6.8% were seen once. The ten top clones hold about an eighth of the sample.

Set within a cohort of healthcare workers in London, UK, this nested case-control study involved weekly PCR testing of nasopharyngeal swabs along with blood sampling. Healthcare workers were recruited during the week of the UK lockdown, between 23 and 31 March 2020, and followed weekly for up to roughly 15 weeks. The clonotype comes from an adult who was a healthcare worker with PCR-confirmed SARS-CoV-2 infection or an uninfected control (not recorded which). The sample in question was whole blood, obtained at baseline. The sequence is built from TRBV9 and TRBJ1-6; a stretch of 8 junction bases matches TRBD1. The CDR3 corresponds to CASSVHQTGESPLHF. The DNA sequence is TGTGCCAGCAGCGTACATCAGACAGGGGAATCACCCCTCCACTTT. Here the CDR3 is joined to the reference TRBV9 and TRBJ1-6 genes, and the full variable domain is: DSGVTQTPKHLITATGQRVTLRCSPRSGDLSVYWYQQSLDQGLQFLIQYYNGEERAKGNILERFSAQQFPDLHSELNLSSLELGDSALYFCASSVHQTGESPLHFGNGTRLTVT.